This T cell receptor (beta chain) stems from a study of immune evolution from preneoplasia to lung adenocarcinoma. Generated by immunoSEQ multiplex PCR, the TCRdb table keeps only in-frame clones and is missing some. The data contain 8,000 to 9,000 clones, around 85% of them singletons. The CDR3 is 14 residues long. The V end lost 4 bases, the J end lost 4 bases, and 12 bases lay between the germline ends. Germline CDR1 SGHDN, CDR2 FVKESK. The rearrangement links TRBV14 to TRBJ2-3, with a weak D call TRBD1 (5 bases). The receptor was isolated from a donor at least 70 years old with lung adenocarcinoma. Sequencing used FFPE minimally invasive lung adenocarcinoma tissue. CDR3 region: CASSRRTSADTQYF. The DNA of the CDR3 is TGTGCCAGCAGCCGAAGGACATCCGCAGATACGCAGTATTTT.